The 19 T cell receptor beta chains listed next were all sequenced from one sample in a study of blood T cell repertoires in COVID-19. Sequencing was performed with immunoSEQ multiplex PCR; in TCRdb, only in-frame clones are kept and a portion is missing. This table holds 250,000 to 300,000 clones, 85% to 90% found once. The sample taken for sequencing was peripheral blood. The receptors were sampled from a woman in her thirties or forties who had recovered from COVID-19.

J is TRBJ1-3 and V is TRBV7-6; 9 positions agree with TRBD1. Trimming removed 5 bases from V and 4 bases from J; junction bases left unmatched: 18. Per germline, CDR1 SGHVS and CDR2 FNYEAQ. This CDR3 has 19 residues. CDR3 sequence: CASSPLPRDRVSYGNTIYF. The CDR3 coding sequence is TGTGCCAGCAGCCCCCTCCCCCGGGACAGGGTGTCATACGGAAACACCATATATTTT.

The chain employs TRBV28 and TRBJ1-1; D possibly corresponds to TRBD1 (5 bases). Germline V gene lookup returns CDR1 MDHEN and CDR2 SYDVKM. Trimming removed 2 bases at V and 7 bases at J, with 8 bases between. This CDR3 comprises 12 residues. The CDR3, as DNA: TGTGCCAGCAGTTTACCCGGGGGTGAAGCTTTCTTT. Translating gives CASSLPGGEAFF.

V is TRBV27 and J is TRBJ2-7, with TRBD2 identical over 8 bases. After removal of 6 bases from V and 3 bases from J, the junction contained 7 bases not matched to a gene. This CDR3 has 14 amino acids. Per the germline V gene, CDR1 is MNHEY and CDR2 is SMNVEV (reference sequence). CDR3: CASRGWLAGYEQYF. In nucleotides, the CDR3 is TGTGCCAGCAGGGGATGGCTAGCGGGCTACGAGCAGTACTTC.

Here the CDR3 DNA reads TGTGCCAGCAGACAGGGTTTGAACACTGAAGCTTTCTTT. Its protein is CASRQGLNTEAFF. This chain links TRBV2 with TRBJ1-1; a possible D gene is TRBD1 (6 bases). This CDR3 has 13 amino acids. V was shortened by 6 bases and J by 0 bases, with 8 bases between the two germline ends. CDR1 and CDR2 from the germline V gene are SNHLY and FYNNEI.

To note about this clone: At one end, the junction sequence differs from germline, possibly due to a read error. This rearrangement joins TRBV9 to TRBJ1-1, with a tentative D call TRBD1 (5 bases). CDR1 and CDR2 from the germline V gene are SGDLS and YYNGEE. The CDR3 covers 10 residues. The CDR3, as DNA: TGTGCCAGCAGCGGTTCGTGGGGCCTCTTT. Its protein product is CASSGSWGLF. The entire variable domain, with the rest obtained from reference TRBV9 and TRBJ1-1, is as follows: DSGVTQTPKHLITATGQRVTLRCSPRSGDLSVYWYQQSLDQGLQFLIQYYNGEERAKGNILERFSAQQFPDLHSELNLSSLELGDSALYFCASSGSWGLFGQGTRLTVV.

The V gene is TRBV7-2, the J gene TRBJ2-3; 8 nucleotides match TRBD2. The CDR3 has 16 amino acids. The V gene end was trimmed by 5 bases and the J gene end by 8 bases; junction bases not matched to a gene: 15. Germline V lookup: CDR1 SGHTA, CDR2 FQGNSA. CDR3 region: CASSLGRGGRQGTQYF. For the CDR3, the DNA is TGTGCCAGCAGCCTCGGAAGGGGCGGGAGGCAAGGTACGCAGTATTTT. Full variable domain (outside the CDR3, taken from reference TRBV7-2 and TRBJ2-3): GAGVSQSPSNKVTEKGKDVELRCDPISGHTALYWYRQSLGQGLEFLIYFQGNSAPDKSGLPSDRFSAERTGGSVSTLTIQRTQQEDSAVYLCASSLGRGGRQGTQYFGPGTRLTVL.

The CDR3 reads CASSQEWSQGAFGYTF. The CDR3 DNA follows: TGTGCCAGCAGCCAAGAGTGGAGCCAGGGGGCTTTTGGCTACACCTTC. J is TRBJ1-2 and V is TRBV3-1 (or the pseudogene TRBV3-2); 8 positions agree with TRBD1. CDR1 and CDR2 (germline): LGHDT, YNNKEL (reference sequence). This CDR3 has 16 residues. V shed 0 bases, J shed 7 bases, and the junction held 10 bases outside the gene matches.

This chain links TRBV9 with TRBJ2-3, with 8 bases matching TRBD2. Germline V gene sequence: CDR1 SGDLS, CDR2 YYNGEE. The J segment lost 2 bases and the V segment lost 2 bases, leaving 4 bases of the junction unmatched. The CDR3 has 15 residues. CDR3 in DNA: TGTGCCAGCAGCGTCGGAGCGGGAGTCACAGATACGCAGTATTTT. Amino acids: CASSVGAGVTDTQYF. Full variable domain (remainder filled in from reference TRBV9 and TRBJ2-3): DSGVTQTPKHLITATGQRVTLRCSPRSGDLSVYWYQQSLDQGLQFLIQYYNGEERAKGNILERFSAQQFPDLHSELNLSSLELGDSALYFCASSVGAGVTDTQYFGPGTRLTVL.

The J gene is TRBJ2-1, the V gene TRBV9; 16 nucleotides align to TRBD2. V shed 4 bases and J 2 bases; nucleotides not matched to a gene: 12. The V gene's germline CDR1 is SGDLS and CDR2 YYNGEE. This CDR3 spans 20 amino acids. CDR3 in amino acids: CASSPVGGGLAGGTYNEQFF. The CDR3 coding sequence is TGTGCCAGCAGCCCCGTCGGGGGGGGACTAGCGGGAGGGACCTACAATGAGCAGTTCTTC.

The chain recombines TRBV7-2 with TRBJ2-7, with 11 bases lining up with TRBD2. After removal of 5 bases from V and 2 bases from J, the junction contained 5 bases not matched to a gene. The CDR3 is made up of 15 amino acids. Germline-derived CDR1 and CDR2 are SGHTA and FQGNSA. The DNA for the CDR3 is TGTGCCAGCAGCCCGGGACTAGCGGACACCTACGAGCAGTACTTC. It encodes CASSPGLADTYEQYF.

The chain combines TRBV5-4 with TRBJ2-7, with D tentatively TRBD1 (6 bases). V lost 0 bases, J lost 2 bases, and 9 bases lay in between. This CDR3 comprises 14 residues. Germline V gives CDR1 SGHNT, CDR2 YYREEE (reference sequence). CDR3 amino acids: CASSLDQGPYEQYF. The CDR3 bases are TGTGCCAGCAGCTTGGACCAGGGGCCCTACGAGCAGTACTTC.

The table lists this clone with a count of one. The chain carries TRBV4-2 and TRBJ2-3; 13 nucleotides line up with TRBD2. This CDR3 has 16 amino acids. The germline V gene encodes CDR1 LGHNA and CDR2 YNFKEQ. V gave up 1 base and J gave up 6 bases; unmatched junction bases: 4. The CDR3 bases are TGTGCCAGCAGCCAAGGCGAGACTAGCGGGGGGGATACGCAGTATTTT. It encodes CASSQGETSGGDTQYF.

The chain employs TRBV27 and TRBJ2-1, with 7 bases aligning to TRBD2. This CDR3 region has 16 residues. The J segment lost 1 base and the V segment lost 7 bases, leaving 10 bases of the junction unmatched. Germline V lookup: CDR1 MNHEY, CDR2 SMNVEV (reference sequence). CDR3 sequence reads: CASKLGLAASYNEQFF. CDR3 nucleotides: TGTGCCAGCAAGTTGGGGCTAGCGGCTTCCTACAATGAGCAGTTCTTC.

This CDR3 is CAWSGGPAEKLFF. CDR3 DNA sequence: TGTGCCTGGAGTGGGGGGCCCGCCGAAAAACTGTTTTTT. The V call is TRBV30, the J call TRBJ1-4; D perhaps matches TRBD1 (6 bases). Trimming pared 1 base from V and 8 bases from J, leaving 11 bases between. CDR3 length: 13 residues. Germline assignment: CDR1 GTSNPN and CDR2 SVGIG (reference sequence).

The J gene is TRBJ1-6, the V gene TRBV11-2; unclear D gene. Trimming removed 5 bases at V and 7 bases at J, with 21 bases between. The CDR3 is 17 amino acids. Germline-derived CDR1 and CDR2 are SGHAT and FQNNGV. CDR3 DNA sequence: TGTGCCAGCAGCCCCCGACCCGTTGGCGCGGGAAATTCACCCCTCCACTTT. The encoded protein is CASSPRPVGAGNSPLHF.

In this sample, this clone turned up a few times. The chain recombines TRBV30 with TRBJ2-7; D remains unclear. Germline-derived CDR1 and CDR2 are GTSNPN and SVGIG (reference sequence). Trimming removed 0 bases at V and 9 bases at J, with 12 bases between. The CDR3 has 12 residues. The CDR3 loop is CAWSVVLSWQYF. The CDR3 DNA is TGTGCCTGGAGTGTTGTTCTGTCGTGGCAGTACTTC.

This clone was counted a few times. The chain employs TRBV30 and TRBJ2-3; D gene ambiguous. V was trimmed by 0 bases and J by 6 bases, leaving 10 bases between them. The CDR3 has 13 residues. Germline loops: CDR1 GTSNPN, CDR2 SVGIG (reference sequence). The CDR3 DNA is TGTGCCTGGAGTGTTGGGCTTGGGGATACGCAGTATTTT. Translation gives CAWSVGLGDTQYF.

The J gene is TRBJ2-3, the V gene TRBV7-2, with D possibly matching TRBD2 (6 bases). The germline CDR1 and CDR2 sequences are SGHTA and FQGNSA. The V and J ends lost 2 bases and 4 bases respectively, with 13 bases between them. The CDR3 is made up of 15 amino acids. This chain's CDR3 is CASSLRRWGADTQYF. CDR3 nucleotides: TGTGCCAGCAGCTTAAGGCGTTGGGGGGCAGATACGCAGTATTTT.

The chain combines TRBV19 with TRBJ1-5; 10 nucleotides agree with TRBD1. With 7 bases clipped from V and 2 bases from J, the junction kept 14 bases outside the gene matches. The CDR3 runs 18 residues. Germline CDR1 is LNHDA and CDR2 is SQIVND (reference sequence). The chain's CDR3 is CASTGSPGQGIGNQPQHF. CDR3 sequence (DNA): TGTGCCAGTACCGGTTCCCCGGGACAGGGGATTGGCAATCAGCCCCAGCATTTT.